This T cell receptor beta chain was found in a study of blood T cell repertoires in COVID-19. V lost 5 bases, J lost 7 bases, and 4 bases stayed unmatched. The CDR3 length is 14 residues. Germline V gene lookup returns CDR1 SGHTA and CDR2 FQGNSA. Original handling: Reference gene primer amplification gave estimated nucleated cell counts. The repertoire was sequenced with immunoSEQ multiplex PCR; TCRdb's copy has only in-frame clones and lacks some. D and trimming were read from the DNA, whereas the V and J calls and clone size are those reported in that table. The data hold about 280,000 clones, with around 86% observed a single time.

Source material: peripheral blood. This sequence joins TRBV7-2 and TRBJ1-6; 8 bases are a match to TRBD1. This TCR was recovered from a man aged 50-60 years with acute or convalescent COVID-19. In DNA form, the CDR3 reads TGTGCCAGCAGCCCTCCAGGGGGCAATTCACCCCTCCACTTT. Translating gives CASSPPGGNSPLHF.